This T cell receptor beta chain was sequenced during a study of T cells in Graves' hyperthyroidism and ophthalmopathy (dated by TCRdb to the late 2010s). With respect to the entire study: Peripheral blood samples were taken at initial diagnosis, before any treatment was given. To identify TCR V-J signatures that set the groups apart, the researchers used a discovery cohort of 90 to 100 patients, made up of 40 to 45 with Graves' ophthalmopathy and approximately 57 with stable Graves' hyperthyroidism. Whether ophthalmopathy could be predicted prospectively was tested in an independent validation cohort made up of approximately 19 hyperthyroidism patients plus 17 patients who later progressed to ophthalmopathy. For training and testing, the 110 or so patients in the discovery cohort were randomly divided in a 7:3 ratio. The study also compared thyroid tissue and blood T-cell repertoires from roughly 6 Graves' hyperthyroidism patients. Following sampling, methimazole starting at 30 mg daily was given to hyperthyroidism patients, and high-dose intravenous methylprednisolone was given to ophthalmopathy patients. The paper describes TCR Vbeta CDR3 sequencing of 135 peripheral blood samples, made up of roughly 40 ophthalmopathy patients, around 78 hyperthyroidism patients and approximately 17 progressor patients.

Amplification of TCR beta CDR3 regions was carried out from RNA transcripts. The first round of RT-PCR for the TCR CDR3 was performed with the HTBI primer set and the Qiagen OneStep RT-PCR kit. A second multiplex PCR round built the libraries, followed by size selection and purification. The libraries were sequenced on an Illumina HiSeq2000 using paired-end 100 bp reads. On the authors' methods: SOAPnuke was used to process the raw data, with reads discarded if the reads contained adapters or uncalled bases, had a mean Phred below 15, or lacked an exact constant-primer or identifier match. High-quality paired reads were merged with COPE v1.2.5, and unique nucleotide sequences were defined as clonotypes. MiTCR v1.1 was used to align clonotypes to the IMGT TRBV, TRBD and TRBJ reference segments. Only V-J combinations with frequency above 0.0001, covering 99% to 99.2% of repertoires, were analysed. A TCS score was defined as the ratio of F50 (clonal expansion) to E x V (chaos), with BLOSUM62-based TCRdist applied between CDR3 peptides within each V-J. Welch's t-statistics and random forest reduced some 510 V-J features to around 14, which were used in a naive Bayes classifier (R e1071). The raw public data were reprocessed by TCRdb itself: fastp quality trimming at Q25, MiXCR clonotype calling, in-frame beta chains only. Merged by CDR3 protein, the rows form single entries marked with the most common genes and DNA. In this record, the V and J calls reflect TCRdb's handling and not the investigators' own analysis. In all, the sample holds roughly 400,000 distinct CDR3 sequences, and around 14% of those were seen once. The ten top clones hold around a quarter of the sample.

Hyperthyroidism patients were aged 18 to 65 years and newly diagnosed, with disease duration of less than 2 months. Exclusion was applied to patients with uncontrolled infections, other autoimmune diseases, pregnancy or lactation. Diagnoses relied on clinical symptoms, serum thyroxine and TRAb, thyroid ultrasound and orbital computed tomography. For progressor patients, blood was drawn at the first diagnosis of hyperthyroidism, before any ophthalmopathy symptoms had appeared. Ficoll-Paque density gradient centrifugation was used to isolate PBMCs from around 9.1 ml of fresh peripheral blood. Progressor patients were defined as those initially diagnosed with Graves' hyperthyroidism in whom ophthalmopathy developed during follow-up. Trizol reagent was used to extract total RNA, and RNA quality was then checked on an Agilent 2100 Bioanalyzer. In its sample, this clonotype was seen many times. There is no known antigen for this receptor. Nothing much larger sits one base from this clone, and base qualities are not available.

The study at large found these results: No statistical method was used to set the sample size in advance, and investigators knew the group allocation. Most expanded thyroid clonotypes (frequency above 0.001) were also found in blood, which suggests that blood repertoires may mirror thyroid immune responses. During validation, the model predicted progression to ophthalmopathy a median of roughly six months ahead of onset, with around 70% sensitivity and 72.22% specificity. In cross-validation, a model built on a 13 V-J signature told ophthalmopathy apart from stable hyperthyroidism with approximately 90% sensitivity and 81% to 82% specificity, and in testing the same model reached 80%/75%.

The receptor's source is a woman under 30 with Graves' hyperthyroidism that later progressed to Graves' ophthalmopathy. Sequencing was carried out using blood.

The sequenced DNA is TGCAGTGGTGGCAGGGGTGGAACCAATGAGCAGTTCTTC. The resulting protein is CSGGRGGTNEQFF. Rearrangement joined TRBV20-1 to TRBJ2-1, with a tentative D gene TRBD1 over 6 matching bases. The CDR1 and CDR2 encoded by the germline V gene (reference sequence) are DFQATT and SNEGSKA. The V end loses 7 bases and the J end loses 6 bases, and a stretch of 16 bases separates them. The CDR3 runs 13 residues from the cysteine to the phenylalanine. CDR3 DNA is the only sequence kept; it has 39 bases, read in frame from the first base.